This TCR beta chain was recorded in a study of cytomegalovirus exposure and HLA in healthy donors. Turning to the study itself: The early release's HLA-typed donors yielded 70 million to 85 million unique TCRs. Findings and limits, study-wide: Published work reported that the classifier diagnosed cytomegalovirus status with high specificity and sensitivity. The study found most TCR sequences rare, yet found some public TCRs in many donors. A previous analysis found most TCR beta V segments productive roughly 87% or roughly 30% of the time.

About this clone: Its target is not known.

With V trimmed by 7 bases and J by 2 bases, 13 bases remained unmatched. This CDR3 has 16 residues. Germline CDR1 and CDR2: GTSNPN and SVGIG (reference sequence). The study ran its PCR with 60 Vbeta and 13 Jbeta primers. Using immunoSEQ multiplex PCR, the repertoire was profiled, and TCRdb retains in-frame clones only, with some absent. The specimen's table records some 120,000 clones. The sequence was collected from a man aged 40-50 years in good health and CMV-seropositive. Sequenced: PBMCs. The rearrangement uses TRBV30 and TRBJ2-3, with 9 bases lining up with TRBD2. The CDR3: CASDRKLAGLTDTQYF. The CDR3 bases are TGTGCCTCAGATCGAAAACTAGCGGGCCTCACAGATACGCAGTATTTT.